This T cell receptor beta chain is drawn from a study of CD4 T cells in relation to SARS-CoV-2 and coronaviruses. Study information: After approximately 10 days of antigen culture, PBMC TCR beta CDR3s were sequenced.

The CDR3 runs 15 residues. Germline assignment: CDR1 SGHDT and CDR2 YYEEEE. With 1 base removed from V and 0 bases from J, the gap between germline ends came to 11 bases. TCRdb's copy holds only in-frame clones and misses some; the assay was immunoSEQ multiplex PCR. The sample consists of 25,000 to 35,000 clones, 60% to 85% of them appearing once. For this clone: Its specificity is not known.

Before the COVID-19 pandemic, during about 2011-2019, CD4+ T cells were taken from unexposed donors. Isolation of CD4+ T cells took place after approximately 10 days in culture. Cells permitting, SARS-CoV-2 S/N and four cold-coronavirus spikes were tested on unexposed-donor CD4+ T cells. The source of this sequence is a human donor in good health. V gene TRBV5-6 combines with J gene TRBJ2-7; no firm D call. Sequenced input: CD4+ T cells from PBMCs, cultured in vitro. In DNA, the CDR3 is TGTGCCAGCAGCTTGAACACCCATAGCTCCTACGAGCAGTACTTC. It codes for CASSLNTHSSYEQYF.